The present entry profiles one T cell receptor (beta chain) with its context. The clone's antigen remains unknown. One base away there is no much larger clone; base qualities are not given. The label giving this sample's treatment or condition can be read as: roughly 18 received Ad26.COV2.S at low or high dose, single or two shots; several received placebo; per-sample allocation not given. For vaccine and placebo recipients, the sequenced repertoires came from samples collected on day 63 after the first injection. Between 29 July and 7 August 2020, Cohort 1b enrolled about two dozen adults aged 18-55 years at one site in Boston, USA. Ad26.COV2.S was a replication-incompetent adenovirus type 26 vector expressing a prefusion-stabilized SARS-CoV-2 spike protein from the original Wuhan strain. This entry is derived from a study of Ad26.COV2.S vaccination and SARS-CoV-2 variants (dated by TCRdb to about 2021). Background for the entire study: Donors in the vaccine arm were drawn from COV1001, a phase I-IIa trial of Ad26.COV2.S in healthy adults that was multicentre, randomized, double-blind and placebo-controlled. Investigators remained blinded to trial group allocation during experiments and outcome assessment. The specificity and breadth of SARS-CoV-2-reactive T cell receptors after Ad26.COV2.S vaccination were assessed by TCRbeta repertoire sequencing. Ad26.COV2.S was administered intramuscularly at 5 x 10^10 or 1 x 10^11 viral particles, either as a single shot or as two shots given 56 days apart. A total of approximately 30 samples were included in the TCR-sequenced set, comprising about 20 Ad26.COV2.S vaccine recipients, 5 placebo recipients and 8 SARS-CoV-2 convalescent individuals. Participants in the trial were split at random into five groups of five each, receiving low-dose or high-dose Ad26.COV2.S once or twice, or else placebo on both occasions.

Paper-wide results and their limitations: After vaccination, substantial breadth of spike-specific CD8+ and CD4+ T cell responses was reported. The study was not powered to compare responses between vaccine doses or regimens. Spike-specific TCR breadth was higher in Ad26.COV2.S recipients than in placebo recipients (P = 0.0014). The authors noted that total T cell responses may have been underestimated by the TCR breadth and depth analyses. Non-spike TCR breadth was comparable between vaccine and placebo recipients, consistent with the vaccine containing only spike.

The immunoSEQ Assay was used to sequence TCRbeta CDR3 regions. After extraction, genomic DNA underwent amplification by bias-controlled multiplex PCR, followed by high-throughput sequencing. Under the source paper's analysis protocol: To quantify the absolute abundance of every unique TCRbeta CDR3 region, sequences were collapsed and filtered. T cell fraction was estimated by normalization of TCRbeta template counts to usable DNA, with usable DNA being measured through amplification of reference genes present in all nucleated cells. Repertoire TCRs were annotated as SARS-CoV-2-specific by exact matching of V gene, CDR3 amino acid sequence and J gene to a known reactive TCR set. The reference SARS-CoV-2 TCR set was derived from MIRA and filtered for enrichment in COVID-19-positive ImmuneCODE repertoires, a step that removed public or cross-reactive TCRs. Drawing on the MIRA antigens, annotated TCRs were analysed further at the level of specific ORF or position within ORF. Breadth was defined as the number of annotated unique rearrangements divided by the total number of unique productive rearrangements, and depth was defined as the summed frequency of the annotated unique rearrangements. Two-sided Wilcoxon rank-sum tests were used to compare TCR breadth between groups. TCRdb's version of the immuneACCESS table is confined to in-frame rearrangements and falls short of the full clone set. An unresolved V gene accounts for under half of the shortfall where checked; the remainder is of unknown origin. That table supplies the V and J calls and clone size; D and trimming were determined from the DNA. For this sample the table gives 360,000 or so clones, of which roughly 87% were detected only once. About 3.4% of the sample comes from the top ten.

Trimming accounts for 7 bases at V and 3 bases at J, while the number of junction bases matched to no gene is 15. CDR1 is given as SGHTA and CDR2 as FQGTGA, both from the germline V gene. The CDR3 runs 18 residues from the cysteine to the phenylalanine. Only the CDR3 DNA stays, 54 bases, in frame from base 1. The TCR sequence derives from a person between 18 and 65 years old who received the Ad26.COV2.S COVID-19 vaccine or a placebo. Source: peripheral blood, taken in a trial of Ad26.COV2.S vaccine versus placebo. Recombination linked TRBV7-3 to TRBJ2-3; the central 11 bases match TRBD2. The CDR3 amino acid sequence is: CASTPARLAGRGTDTQYF. The sequence in DNA is TGTGCCAGCACCCCCGCCCGACTAGCGGGGAGGGGTACAGATACGCAGTATTTT.